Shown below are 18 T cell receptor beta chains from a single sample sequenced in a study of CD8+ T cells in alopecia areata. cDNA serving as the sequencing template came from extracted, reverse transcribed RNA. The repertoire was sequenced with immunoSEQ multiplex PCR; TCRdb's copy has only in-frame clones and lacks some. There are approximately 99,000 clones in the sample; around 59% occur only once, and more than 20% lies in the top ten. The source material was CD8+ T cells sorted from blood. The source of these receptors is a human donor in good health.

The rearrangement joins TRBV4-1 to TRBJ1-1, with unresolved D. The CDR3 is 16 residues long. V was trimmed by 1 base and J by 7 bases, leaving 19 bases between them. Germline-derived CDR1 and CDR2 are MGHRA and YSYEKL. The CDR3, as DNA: TGCGCCAGCAGCCAAGCGGTCGTGGGTTTCCCCAGTGAAGCTTTCTTT. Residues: CASSQAVVGFPSEAFF.

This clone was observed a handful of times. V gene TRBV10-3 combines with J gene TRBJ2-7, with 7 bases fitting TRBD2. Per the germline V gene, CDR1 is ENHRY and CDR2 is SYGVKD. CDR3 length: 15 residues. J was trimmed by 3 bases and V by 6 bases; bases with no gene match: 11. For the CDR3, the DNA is TGTGCCATCAGGGATTCCGGGACTACTTACTACGAGCAGTACTTC. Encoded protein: CAIRDSGTTYYEQYF.

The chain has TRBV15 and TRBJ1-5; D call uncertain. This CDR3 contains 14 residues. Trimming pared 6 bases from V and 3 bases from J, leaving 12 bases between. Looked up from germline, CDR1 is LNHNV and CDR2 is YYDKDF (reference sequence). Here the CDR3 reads CATSFGFSNQPQHF. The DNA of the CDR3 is TGTGCCACCAGTTTCGGGTTTTCCAATCAGCCCCAGCATTTT.

The CDR3 spells CASSIQFSNEQFF. DNA for the CDR3: TGTGCCAGTAGTATACAGTTTTCCAATGAGCAGTTCTTC. The V call is TRBV19, the J call TRBJ2-1; D remains ambiguous. V gave up 2 bases and J gave up 6 bases, with 8 bases separating them. The CDR3 sequence is 13 residues long. Germline lookup yields CDR1 LNHDA and CDR2 SQIVND (reference sequence).

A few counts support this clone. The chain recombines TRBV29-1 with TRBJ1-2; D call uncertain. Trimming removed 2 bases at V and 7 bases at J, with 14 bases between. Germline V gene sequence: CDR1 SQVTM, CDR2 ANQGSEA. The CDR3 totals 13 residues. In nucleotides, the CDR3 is TGCAGCGTTGAAAGGGAGGGAGAAGGTGGCTACACCTTC. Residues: CSVEREGEGGYTF.

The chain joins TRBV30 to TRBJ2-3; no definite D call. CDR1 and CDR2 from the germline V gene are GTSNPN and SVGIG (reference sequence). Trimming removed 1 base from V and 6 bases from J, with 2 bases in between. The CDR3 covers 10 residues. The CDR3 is CAWSGDTQYF. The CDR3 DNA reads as TGTGCCTGGAGTGGGGATACGCAGTATTTT.

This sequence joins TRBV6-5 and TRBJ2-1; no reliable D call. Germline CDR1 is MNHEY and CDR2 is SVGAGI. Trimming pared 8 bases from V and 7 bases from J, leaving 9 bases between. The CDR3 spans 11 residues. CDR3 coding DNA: TGTGCCAGCGGAACCTGGAATGAGCAGTTCTTC. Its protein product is CASGTWNEQFF.

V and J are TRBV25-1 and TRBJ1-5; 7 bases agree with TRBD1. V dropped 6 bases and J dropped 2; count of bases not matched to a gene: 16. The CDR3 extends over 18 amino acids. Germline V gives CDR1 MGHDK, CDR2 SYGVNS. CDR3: CASSSGGRGLFGNQPQHF. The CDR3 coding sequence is TGTGCCAGCAGCTCGGGGGGGAGGGGGCTATTTGGCAATCAGCCCCAGCATTTT.

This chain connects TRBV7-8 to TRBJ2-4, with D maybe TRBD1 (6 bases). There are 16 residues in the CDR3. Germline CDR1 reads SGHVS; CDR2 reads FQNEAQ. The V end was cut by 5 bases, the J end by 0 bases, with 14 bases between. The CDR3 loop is CASSPYRVQAKNIQYF. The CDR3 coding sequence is TGTGCCAGCAGCCCCTACAGGGTCCAAGCCAAAAACATTCAGTACTTC. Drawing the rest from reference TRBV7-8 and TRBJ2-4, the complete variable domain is GAGVSQSPRYKVAKRGQDVALRCDPISGHVSLFWYQQALGQGPEFLTYFQNEAQLDKSGLPSDRFFAERPEGSVSTLKIQRTQQEDSAVYLCASSPYRVQAKNIQYFGAGTRLSVL.

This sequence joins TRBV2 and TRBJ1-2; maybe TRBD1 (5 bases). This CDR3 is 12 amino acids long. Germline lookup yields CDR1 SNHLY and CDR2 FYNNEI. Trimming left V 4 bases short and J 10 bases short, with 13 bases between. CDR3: CASSASREDYTF. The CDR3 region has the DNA TGTGCCAGCAGTGCTTCCAGGGAGGACTACACCTTC.

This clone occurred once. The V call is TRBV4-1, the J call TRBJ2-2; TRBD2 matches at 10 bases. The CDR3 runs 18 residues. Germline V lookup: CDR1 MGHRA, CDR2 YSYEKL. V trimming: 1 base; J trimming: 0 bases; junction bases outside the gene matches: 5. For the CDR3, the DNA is TGCGCCAGCAGCCAAGTATTAGCGGGGGGTACGAACACCGGGGAGCTGTTTTTT. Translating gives CASSQVLAGGTNTGELFF.

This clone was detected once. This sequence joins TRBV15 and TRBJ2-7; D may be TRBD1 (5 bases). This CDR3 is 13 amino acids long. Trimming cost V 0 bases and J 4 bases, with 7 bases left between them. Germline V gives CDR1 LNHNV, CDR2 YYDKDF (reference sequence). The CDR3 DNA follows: TGTGCCACCAGCAGAGACAGGGTTTACGAGCAGTACTTC. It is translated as CATSRDRVYEQYF.

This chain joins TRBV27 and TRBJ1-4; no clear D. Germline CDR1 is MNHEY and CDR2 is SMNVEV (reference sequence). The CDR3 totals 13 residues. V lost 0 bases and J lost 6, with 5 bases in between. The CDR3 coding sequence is TGTGCCAGCAGTTTATCTCCCCATGAAAAACTGTTTTTT. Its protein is CASSLSPHEKLFF.

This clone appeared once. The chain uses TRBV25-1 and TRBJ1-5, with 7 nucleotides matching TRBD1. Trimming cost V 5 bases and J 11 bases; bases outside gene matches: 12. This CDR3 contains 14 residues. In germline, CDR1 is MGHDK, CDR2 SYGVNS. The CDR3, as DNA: TGTGCCAGCAGTTCCGGGACAGAAAGTTCGGCCCAGCATTTT. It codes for CASSSGTESSAQHF.

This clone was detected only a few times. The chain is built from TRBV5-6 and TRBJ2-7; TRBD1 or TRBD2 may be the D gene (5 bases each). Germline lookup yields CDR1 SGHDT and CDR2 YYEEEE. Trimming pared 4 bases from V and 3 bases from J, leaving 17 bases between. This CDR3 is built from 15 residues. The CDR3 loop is CASSAAGWGFYEQYF. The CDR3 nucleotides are TGTGCCAGCAGCGCGGCTGGGTGGGGGTTCTACGAGCAGTACTTC.

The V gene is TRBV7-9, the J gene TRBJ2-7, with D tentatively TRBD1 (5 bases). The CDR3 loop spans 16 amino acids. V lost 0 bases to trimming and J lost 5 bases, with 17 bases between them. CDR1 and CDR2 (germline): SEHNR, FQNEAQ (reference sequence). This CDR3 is CASSLALAGFAHEQYF. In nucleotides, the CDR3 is TGTGCCAGCAGCTTAGCGTTGGCAGGGTTCGCCCACGAGCAGTACTTC.

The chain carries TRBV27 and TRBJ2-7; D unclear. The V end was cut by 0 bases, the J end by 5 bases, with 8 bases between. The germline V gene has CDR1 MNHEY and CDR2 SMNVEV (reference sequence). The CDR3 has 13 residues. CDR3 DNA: TGTGCCAGCAGTTTATCGTTTGCCCACGAGCAGTACTTC. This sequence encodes CASSLSFAHEQYF.

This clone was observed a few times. CDR3 sequence: CSVVALTPYNEQFF. DNA for the CDR3: TGCAGCGTTGTTGCCCTAACCCCCTACAATGAGCAGTTCTTC. The chain has TRBV29-1 and TRBJ2-1; unclear D gene. V was trimmed by 4 bases and J by 2 bases, leaving 12 bases between them. This CDR3 region has 14 residues. CDR1 and CDR2 from the germline V gene are SQVTM and ANQGSEA.